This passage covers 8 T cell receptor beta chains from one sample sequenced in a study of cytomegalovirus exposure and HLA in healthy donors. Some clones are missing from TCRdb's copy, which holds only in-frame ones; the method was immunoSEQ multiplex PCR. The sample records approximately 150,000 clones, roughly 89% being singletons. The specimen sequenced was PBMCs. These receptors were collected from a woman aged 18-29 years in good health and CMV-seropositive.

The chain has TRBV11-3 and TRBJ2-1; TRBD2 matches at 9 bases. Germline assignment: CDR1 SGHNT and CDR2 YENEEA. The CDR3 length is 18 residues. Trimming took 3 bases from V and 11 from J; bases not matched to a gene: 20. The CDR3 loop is CASSFRDIGVAGEPKQFF. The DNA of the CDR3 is TGTGCCAGCAGCTTCCGGGACATCGGGGTAGCGGGAGAGCCGAAGCAGTTCTTC.

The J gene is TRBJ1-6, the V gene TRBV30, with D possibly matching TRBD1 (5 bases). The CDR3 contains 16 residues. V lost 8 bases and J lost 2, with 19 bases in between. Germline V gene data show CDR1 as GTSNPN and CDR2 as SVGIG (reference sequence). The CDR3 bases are TGTGCCCAAAATTGGGGCCCGGACGCCTATAATTCACCCCTCCACTTT. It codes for CAQNWGPDAYNSPLHF. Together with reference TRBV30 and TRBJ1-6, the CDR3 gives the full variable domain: SQTIHQWPATLVQPVGSPLSLECTVEGTSNPNLYWYRQAAGRGLQLLFYSVGIGQISSEVPQNLSASRPQDRQFILSSKKLLLSDSGFYLCAQNWGPDAYNSPLHFGNGTRLTVT.

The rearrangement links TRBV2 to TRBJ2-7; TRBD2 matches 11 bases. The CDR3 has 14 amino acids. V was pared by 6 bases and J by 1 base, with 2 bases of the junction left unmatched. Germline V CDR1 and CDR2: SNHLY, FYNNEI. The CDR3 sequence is CASRTSGGSYEQYF. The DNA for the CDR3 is TGTGCCAGCAGAACTAGCGGGGGTTCCTACGAGCAGTACTTC.

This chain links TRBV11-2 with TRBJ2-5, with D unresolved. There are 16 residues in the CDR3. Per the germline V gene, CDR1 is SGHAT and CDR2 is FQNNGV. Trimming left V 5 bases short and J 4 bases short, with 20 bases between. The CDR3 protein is CASSPWAFYSPETQYF. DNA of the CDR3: TGTGCCAGCAGCCCCTGGGCCTTCTACAGCCCAGAGACCCAGTACTTC.

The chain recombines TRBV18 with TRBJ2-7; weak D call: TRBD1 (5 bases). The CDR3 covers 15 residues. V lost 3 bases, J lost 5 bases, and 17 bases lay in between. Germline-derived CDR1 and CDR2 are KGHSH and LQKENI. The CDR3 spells CASSPQGVTGHEQYF. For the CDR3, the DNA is TGTGCCAGCTCACCTCAGGGTGTCACTGGGCACGAGCAGTACTTC.

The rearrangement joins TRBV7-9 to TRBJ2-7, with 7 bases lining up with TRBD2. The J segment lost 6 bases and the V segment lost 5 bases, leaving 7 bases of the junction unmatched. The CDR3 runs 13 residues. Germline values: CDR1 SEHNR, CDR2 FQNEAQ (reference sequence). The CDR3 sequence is CASSPQTSPEQYF. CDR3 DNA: TGTGCCAGCAGCCCGCAGACTAGCCCCGAGCAGTACTTC.

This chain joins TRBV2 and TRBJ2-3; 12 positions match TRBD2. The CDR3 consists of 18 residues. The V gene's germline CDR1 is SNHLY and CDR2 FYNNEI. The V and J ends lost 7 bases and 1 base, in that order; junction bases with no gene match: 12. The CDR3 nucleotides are TGTGCCAGCACCCCCCCTCCGAGACTAGCGGGGGGCACAGATACGCAGTATTTT. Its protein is CASTPPPRLAGGTDTQYF.

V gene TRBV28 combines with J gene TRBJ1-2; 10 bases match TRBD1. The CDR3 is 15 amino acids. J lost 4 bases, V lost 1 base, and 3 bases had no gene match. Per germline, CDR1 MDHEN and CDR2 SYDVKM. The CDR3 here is CASSLLRQGAYGYTF. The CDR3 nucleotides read TGTGCCAGCAGTTTATTAAGACAGGGGGCCTATGGCTACACCTTC.